This T cell receptor beta chain was documented in a study of T cell clonality in common variable immunodeficiency. Study-level points and caveats: In common variable immunodeficiency, TCR beta chains reportedly carried fewer deletions and N-nucleotide insertions.

With respect to this clone: Its specificity is unknown. With the read ending 3 residues before the CDR3 end, the germline J gene is used to fill in that end.

For at least one year, all CVID subjects received replacement immunoglobulin. The repertoire was sequenced with immunoSEQ multiplex PCR; TCRdb's copy has only in-frame clones and lacks some. Listed for the sample are approximately 2,500 clones, none seen a single time. Germline V lookup: CDR1 LGHNA, CDR2 YNFKEQ. Unmatched junction bases numbered 8, after V lost 1 base and J lost 2 bases. The CDR3 loop spans 17 amino acids. The chain employs TRBV4-2 and TRBJ2-5; 9 positions match TRBD2. The TCR originated in a human donor with common variable immunodeficiency. The sequenced sample consisted of peripheral blood mononuclear cells. The CDR3 protein is CASSQGRGGGVQETQYF. Partial CDR3 DNA: TGTGCCAGCAGCCAAGGCCGCGGCGGGGGGGTTCAAGAGACC.